This T cell receptor (beta chain) is drawn from a study of cytomegalovirus exposure and HLA in healthy donors. The overall study: Both the 120 or so validation repertoires and the roughly 620 first-cohort repertoires used the same platform, as reported by a later analysis. The study's findings and limits: Three chains tied to CMV proved CMV antigen-specific in vitro.

To note about this clone: Antigen: not known.

The germline V gene has CDR1 GTSNPN and CDR2 SVGIG (reference sequence). Trimming shortened V by 4 bases and J by 3 bases, and 9 bases separated the two germline ends. The CDR3 length is 13 residues. Repertoires were generated with immunoSEQ multiplex PCR, while TCRdb's copy carries only in-frame clones and drops some. The sample includes 220,000 or so clones, about nine tenths seen only once; the top ten take roughly 2%. From the approximately 110-subject validation cohort, which was separate from the roughly 670-subject first cohort, the donors were drawn. The receptor's source is a woman aged 18 to 35 in good health and CMV-seropositive. This sequence joins TRBV30 and TRBJ1-4; D remains ambiguous. Sequenced material: PBMCs. The CDR3 loop reads CAWTPPANEKLFF. CDR3 DNA: TGTGCCTGGACCCCCCCGGCTAATGAAAAACTGTTTTTT.